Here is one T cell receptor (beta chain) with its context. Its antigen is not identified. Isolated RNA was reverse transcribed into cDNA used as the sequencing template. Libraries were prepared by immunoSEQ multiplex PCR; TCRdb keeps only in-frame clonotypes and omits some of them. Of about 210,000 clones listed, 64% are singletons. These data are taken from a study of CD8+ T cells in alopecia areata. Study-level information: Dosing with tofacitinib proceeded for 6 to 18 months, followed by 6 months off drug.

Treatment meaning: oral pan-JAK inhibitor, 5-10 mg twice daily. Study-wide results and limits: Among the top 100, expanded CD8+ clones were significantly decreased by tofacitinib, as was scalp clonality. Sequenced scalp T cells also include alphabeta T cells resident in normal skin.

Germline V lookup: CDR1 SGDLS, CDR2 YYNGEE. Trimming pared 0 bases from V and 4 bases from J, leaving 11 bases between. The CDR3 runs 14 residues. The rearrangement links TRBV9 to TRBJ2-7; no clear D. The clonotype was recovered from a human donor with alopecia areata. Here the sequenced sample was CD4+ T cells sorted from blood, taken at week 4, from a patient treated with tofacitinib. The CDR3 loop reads CASSVGALSYEQYF. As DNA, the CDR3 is TGTGCCAGCAGCGTAGGAGCCTTAAGTTACGAGCAGTACTTC.